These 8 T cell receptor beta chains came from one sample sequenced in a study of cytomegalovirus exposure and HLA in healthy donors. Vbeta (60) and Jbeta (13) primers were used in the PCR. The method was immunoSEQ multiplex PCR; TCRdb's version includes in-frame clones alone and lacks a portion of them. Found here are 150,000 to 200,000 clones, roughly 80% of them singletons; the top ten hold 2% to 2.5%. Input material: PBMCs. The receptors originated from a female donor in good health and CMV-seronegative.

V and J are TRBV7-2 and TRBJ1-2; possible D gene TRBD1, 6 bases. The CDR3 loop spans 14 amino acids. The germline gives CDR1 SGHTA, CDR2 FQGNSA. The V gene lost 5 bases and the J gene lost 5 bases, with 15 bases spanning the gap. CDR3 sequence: CASSKEVQGYGYTF. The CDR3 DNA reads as TGTGCCAGCAGCAAAGAGGTACAGGGTTATGGCTACACCTTC. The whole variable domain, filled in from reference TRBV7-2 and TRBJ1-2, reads GAGVSQSPSNKVTEKGKDVELRCDPISGHTALYWYRQSLGQGLEFLIYFQGNSAPDKSGLPSDRFSAERTGGSVSTLTIQRTQQEDSAVYLCASSKEVQGYGYTFGSGTRLTVV.

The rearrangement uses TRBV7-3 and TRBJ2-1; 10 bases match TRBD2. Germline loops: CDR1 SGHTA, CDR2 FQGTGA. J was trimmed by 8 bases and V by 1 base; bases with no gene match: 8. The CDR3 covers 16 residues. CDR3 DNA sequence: TGTGCCAGCAGCTTAAGAGAGCGGGGGGGCCTCGATGAGCAGTTCTTC. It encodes CASSLRERGGLDEQFF.

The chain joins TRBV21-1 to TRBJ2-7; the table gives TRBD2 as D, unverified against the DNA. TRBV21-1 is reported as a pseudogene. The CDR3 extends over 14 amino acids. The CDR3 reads CASGTSGGSYEQYF. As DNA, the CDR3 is TGTGCCAGCGGGACTAGCGGGGGTTCCTACGAGCAGTACTTC.

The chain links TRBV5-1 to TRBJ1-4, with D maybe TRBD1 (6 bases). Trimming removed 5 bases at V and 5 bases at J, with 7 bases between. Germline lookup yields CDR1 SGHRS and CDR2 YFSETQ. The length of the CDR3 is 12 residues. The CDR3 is CASRDSNEKLFF. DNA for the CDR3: TGCGCCAGCAGGGACAGCAATGAAAAACTGTTTTTT.

The DNA of the CDR3 is TGTGCCAGCAGCAGGGTGAGGGGGTATAGCAATCAGCCCCAGCATTTT. The encoded protein is CASSRVRGYSNQPQHF. The V gene is TRBV28, the J gene TRBJ1-5, with D possibly TRBD1 on 6 matching bases. Germline V CDR1 and CDR2: MDHEN, SYDVKM. The ends were cut back, 6 bases at V and 0 bases at J, with 15 bases in the middle. This CDR3 is built from 16 residues. The whole variable domain, remainder taken from reference TRBV28 and TRBJ1-5, is DVKVTQSSRYLVKRTGEKVFLECVQDMDHENMFWYRQDPGLGLRLIYFSYDVKMKEKGDIPEGYSVSREKKERFSLILESASTNQTSMYLCASSRVRGYSNQPQHFGDGTRLSIL.

The CDR3 DNA follows: TGTGCCAGCAGTACCATAGGACAGCACACTGAAGCTTTCTTT. Translation gives CASSTIGQHTEAFF. The chain is built from TRBV6-1 and TRBJ1-1, with D possibly TRBD1 on 6 matching bases. CDR1 MNHNS and CDR2 SASEGT come from the germline V gene. The V gene lost 5 bases and the J gene lost 3 bases, with 13 bases spanning the gap. This CDR3 is built from 14 residues.

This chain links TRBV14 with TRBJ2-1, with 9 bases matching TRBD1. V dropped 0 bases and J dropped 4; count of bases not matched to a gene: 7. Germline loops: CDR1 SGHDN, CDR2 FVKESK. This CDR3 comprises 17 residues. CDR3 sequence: CASSQDRGTGIYNEQFF. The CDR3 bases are TGTGCCAGCAGCCAAGATAGGGGGACAGGGATATACAATGAGCAGTTCTTC.

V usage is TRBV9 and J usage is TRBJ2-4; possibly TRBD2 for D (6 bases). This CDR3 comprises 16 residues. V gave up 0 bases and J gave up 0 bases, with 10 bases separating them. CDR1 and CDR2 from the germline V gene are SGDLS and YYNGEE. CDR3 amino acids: CASSVGGGVAKNIQYF. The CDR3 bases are TGTGCCAGCAGCGTAGGGGGCGGGGTAGCCAAAAACATTCAGTACTTC.